The 26 T cell receptor beta chains presented below share a single source sample, sequenced in a study of T cell clonotyping in hematopoietic cell transplantation. TCRdb's copy holds only in-frame clones and misses some; the assay was immunoSEQ multiplex PCR. The sample holds about 45,000 clones, approximately 94% seen once. Sequencing used peripheral blood mononuclear cells. These receptors came from a woman aged 50 to 60 in good health. Some clones in this sample may be carry-over from other donors' samples.

The CDR3 sequence: CASSPYGNQPQHF. The CDR3 DNA is TGTGCCAGCAGCCCCTACGGCAATCAGCCCCAGCATTTT. The genes are TRBV7-9 and TRBJ1-5; unclear D gene. The CDR3 length is 13 residues. With 5 bases removed from V and 2 bases from J, the gap between germline ends came to 7 bases. CDR1 is SEHNR and CDR2 is FQNEAQ in the germline V gene (reference sequence).

The V call is TRBV7-2, the J call TRBJ1-2; D is unclear. Trimming pared 5 bases from V and 3 bases from J, leaving 22 bases between. The CDR3 spans 17 residues. Germline values: CDR1 SGHTA, CDR2 FQGNSA. As DNA, the CDR3 is TGTGCCAGCAGCCCACCGCGGACCGAGGCCATGGACTATGGCTACACCTTC. It translates to CASSPPRTEAMDYGYTF.

The DNA of the CDR3 is TGTGCCAGCACCCTCCTCAGCACAGATACGCAGTATTTT. Its translation: CASTLLSTDTQYF. J is TRBJ2-3 and V is TRBV5-6; D gene uncertain. The CDR3 length is 13 residues. Germline CDR1 and CDR2: SGHDT and YYEEEE. Trimming removed 6 bases from V and 0 bases from J, with 8 bases in between. Together with reference TRBV5-6 and TRBJ2-3, the CDR3 gives the full variable domain: DAGVTQSPTHLIKTRGQQVTLRCSPKSGHDTVSWYQQALGQGPQFIFQYYEEEERQRGNFPDRFSGHQFPNYSSELNVNALLLGDSALYLCASTLLSTDTQYFGPGTRLTVL.

The chain recombines TRBV7-2 with TRBJ1-1, with 8 bases fitting TRBD1. J lost 11 bases, V lost 0 bases, and 8 bases had no gene match. CDR1 and CDR2 from the germline V gene are SGHTA and FQGNSA. The CDR3 consists of 14 residues. In DNA, the CDR3 is TGTGCCAGCAGCTTAGCGCCCGGACAGGGCCGGGCTTTCTTT. Its protein is CASSLAPGQGRAFF.

The chain joins TRBV4-3 to TRBJ2-7; D is perhaps TRBD1 (5 bases). The CDR3 has 14 amino acids. Germline CDR1 is LGHNA and CDR2 is YSLEER. The ends were cut back, 4 bases at V and 3 bases at J, with 13 bases in the middle. The CDR3 sequence: CASSPSGQGYEQYF. Written as DNA, the CDR3 is TGCGCCAGCAGCCCTTCCGGGCAGGGCTACGAGCAGTACTTC.

The chain joins TRBV11-2 to TRBJ2-3; D possibly matches TRBD1 or TRBD2 (5 bases each). V was shortened by 0 bases and J by 6 bases, with 10 bases between the two germline ends. The germline V gene has CDR1 SGHAT and CDR2 FQNNGV. The CDR3 consists of 14 residues. CDR3 sequence (DNA): TGTGCCAGCAGCTTAGAACGGGACGGCGATACGCAGTATTTT. This gives the protein CASSLERDGDTQYF.

The chain carries TRBV5-1 and TRBJ2-7; tentatively, D is TRBD2 (7 bases). Germline CDR1 reads SGHRS; CDR2 reads YFSETQ. The ends were cut back, 4 bases at V and 8 bases at J, with 19 bases in the middle. This CDR3 has 14 residues. The CDR3 coding sequence is TGCGCCAGCAGCCCCGAGGGGGGGAAGGGCAAGCAGTACTTC. Translation gives CASSPEGGKGKQYF.

This clone was counted once. This chain joins TRBV4-2 and TRBJ1-1; D remains unclear. Trimming shortened V by 0 bases and J by 6 bases, and 11 bases separated the two germline ends. Germline assignment: CDR1 LGHNA and CDR2 YNFKEQ. This CDR3 region has 14 residues. The CDR3 bases are TGTGCCAGCAGCCAAGATGGGGAAGGGCCTGAAGCTTTCTTT. This gives the protein CASSQDGEGPEAFF.

The CDR3 protein is CASSYGGTGTDTQYF. CDR3 DNA: TGTGCCAGCAGCTATGGGGGGACAGGCACAGATACGCAGTATTTT. This chain links TRBV5-4 with TRBJ2-3; tentative D call: TRBD1 (7 bases). Trimming removed 3 bases from V and 1 base from J, with 12 bases in between. The CDR3 length is 15 residues. In germline, CDR1 is SGHNT, CDR2 YYREEE (reference sequence).

This rearrangement joins TRBV7-8 to TRBJ1-1; maybe TRBD1 (5 bases). The CDR3 is 14 amino acids. V was cut by 1 base and J by 1 base, with 7 bases left in between. Germline V lookup: CDR1 SGHVS, CDR2 FQNEAQ. The CDR3 coding sequence is TGTGCCAGCAGCTTAGGAAGGGGGAACACTGAAGCTTTCTTT. Residues: CASSLGRGNTEAFF.

About this clone: Other DNA sequences in this specimen translate into the identical CDR3. The rearrangement uses TRBV30 and TRBJ1-5; possible D gene TRBD1, 6 bases. Germline CDR1 is GTSNPN and CDR2 is SVGIG (reference sequence). V was clipped by 1 base and J by 4 bases, with 8 bases between them. CDR3 length: 13 residues. The CDR3: CAWSGRGNQPQHF. The CDR3, as DNA: TGTGCCTGGAGTGGCAGGGGTAATCAGCCCCAGCATTTT. Filled out from reference TRBV30 and TRBJ1-5, the complete variable domain reads SQTIHQWPATLVQPVGSPLSLECTVEGTSNPNLYWYRQAAGRGLQLLFYSVGIGQISSEVPQNLSASRPQDRQFILSSKKLLLSDSGFYLCAWSGRGNQPQHFGDGTRLSIL.

This sequence joins TRBV28 and TRBJ1-6, with TRBD1 matching 11 bases. The J segment lost 7 bases and the V segment lost 1 base, leaving 3 bases of the junction unmatched. The germline gives CDR1 MDHEN, CDR2 SYDVKM. The CDR3 is 16 amino acids. The CDR3 is CASSLLRDRGNSPLHF. The DNA of the CDR3 is TGTGCCAGCAGTTTATTGCGGGACAGGGGGAATTCACCCCTCCACTTT.

The rearrangement links TRBV4-1 to TRBJ2-5, with D possibly being TRBD2 (5 bases). Trimming stripped 1 base from V and 2 bases from J, with 8 bases between. The CDR3 spans 14 residues. Per germline, CDR1 MGHRA and CDR2 YSYEKL. The CDR3 DNA sequence: TGCGCCAGCAGCCAAGGGCCGGGGCAAGAGACCCAGTACTTC. Amino acids: CASSQGPGQETQYF.

V is TRBV4-2 and J is TRBJ1-2; D is unresolved. CDR1 and CDR2 (germline): LGHNA, YNFKEQ. V lost 1 base and J lost 6, with 9 bases in between. CDR3 length equals 13 residues. The CDR3 coding sequence is TGTGCCAGCAGCCAAGTTATCGAGGATGGCTACACCTTC. The encoded protein is CASSQVIEDGYTF.

J is TRBJ1-1 and V is TRBV10-3, with no clear D. CDR3 size: 12 residues. CDR1 is ENHRY, CDR2 SYGVKD, per germline. Trimming cost V 8 bases and J 5 bases, with 12 bases left between them. CDR3 sequence reads: CAIGYTETEAFF. CDR3 coding DNA: TGTGCCATCGGGTATACGGAGACTGAAGCTTTCTTT.

V usage is TRBV9 and J usage is TRBJ2-2; D not resolved. CDR3 length: 13 amino acids. The germline V gene has CDR1 SGDLS and CDR2 YYNGEE. Deletions cut 0 bases from V and 4 bases from J, with 4 bases between. In DNA, the CDR3 is TGTGCCAGCAGCGTAGGATTCACCGGGGAGCTGTTTTTT. It is translated as CASSVGFTGELFF.

The gene calls are TRBV19 and TRBJ1-1; D may be TRBD1 (5 bases). The CDR3 length is 14 residues. The germline CDR1 and CDR2 sequences are LNHDA and SQIVND (reference sequence). Trimming shortened V by 1 base and J by 1 base, and 7 bases separated the two germline ends. DNA of the CDR3: TGTGCCAGTAGTATAGTCCAGGGGAACACTGAAGCTTTCTTT. Protein sequence: CASSIVQGNTEAFF.

The chain employs TRBV11-3 and TRBJ2-1, with 7 bases matching TRBD2. Germline V CDR1 and CDR2: SGHNT, YENEEA. J was trimmed by 13 bases and V by 3 bases; bases with no gene match: 12. This CDR3 is 14 amino acids long. The DNA of the CDR3 is TGTGCCAGCAGCTTCGATGGTAGGGAGGGTGAACAGTTCTTC. Protein product: CASSFDGREGEQFF. The entire variable domain, with the rest obtained from reference TRBV11-3 and TRBJ2-1, is as follows: EAGVVQSPRYKIIEKKQPVAFWCNPISGHNTLYWYLQNLGQGPELLIRYENEEAVDDSQLPKDRFSAERLKGVDSTLKIQPAELGDSAVYLCASSFDGREGEQFFGPGTRLTVL.

V is TRBV11-3 and J is TRBJ1-4; no reliable D call. The V end lost 4 bases, the J end lost 7 bases, and 13 bases lay between the germline ends. The CDR3 totals 14 residues. Germline CDR1 and CDR2: SGHNT and YENEEA. CDR3 in amino acids: CASSSRLAGEKLFF. In DNA, the CDR3 is TGTGCCAGCAGCTCCAGGTTGGCTGGTGAAAAACTGTTTTTT.

CDR3 DNA sequence: TGTGCCAGCAGTTCCTGGACTAGCGGGGGGACTGAGACCCAGTACTTC. Translation: CASSSWTSGGTETQYF. The V call is TRBV2, the J call TRBJ2-5; 14 bases fit TRBD2. CDR3 length equals 16 residues. J gave up 5 bases and V 5 bases, and 7 bases lay outside the gene matches. Germline values: CDR1 SNHLY, CDR2 FYNNEI.

The chain has TRBV29-1 and TRBJ2-3; D unresolved. There are 14 residues in the CDR3. V lost 7 bases to trimming and J lost 0 bases, with 14 bases between them. Germline V gives CDR1 SQVTM, CDR2 ANQGSEA. This chain's CDR3 is CSGASRPSTDTQYF. The CDR3 nucleotides are TGCAGCGGGGCGTCTAGGCCGAGCACAGATACGCAGTATTTT.

The J gene is TRBJ1-5, the V gene TRBV19; D is unresolved. Germline loops: CDR1 LNHDA, CDR2 SQIVND (reference sequence). Trimming cost V 6 bases and J 9 bases, with 15 bases left between them. This CDR3 region has 13 residues. CDR3 DNA sequence: TGTGCCAGTAGCAAGGCTACCGCCGGGCCCCAGCATTTT. Residues: CASSKATAGPQHF.

The chain uses TRBV19 and TRBJ1-5; tentatively, D is TRBD1 (6 bases). This CDR3 has 13 amino acids. Germline V gene data show CDR1 as LNHDA and CDR2 as SQIVND (reference sequence). Trimming removed 5 bases from V and 5 bases from J, with 10 bases in between. Here the CDR3 reads CASSFNRDQPQHF. CDR3 DNA sequence: TGTGCCAGTAGTTTCAACAGGGATCAGCCCCAGCATTTT.

The chain employs TRBV5-6 and TRBJ2-5, with 9 bases fitting TRBD2. The CDR3 extends over 15 amino acids. Germline V gives CDR1 SGHDT, CDR2 YYEEEE. The junction had 5 bases not matched to a gene; V was cut back by 4 bases and J by 1 base. The CDR3 here is CASSIRGGVQETQYF. The CDR3 nucleotides are TGTGCCAGCAGCATCCGCGGGGGGGTCCAAGAGACCCAGTACTTC.

This chain links TRBV6-1 with TRBJ1-5; D might be TRBD1 (6 bases). V was shortened by 6 bases and J by 1 base, with 10 bases between the two germline ends. The length of the CDR3 is 14 residues. The germline V gene encodes CDR1 MNHNS and CDR2 SASEGT. This chain's CDR3 is CASRQGESNQPQHF. Here the CDR3 DNA reads TGTGCCAGCAGACAGGGTGAAAGCAATCAGCCCCAGCATTTT.

The rearrangement uses TRBV6-1 and TRBJ1-5; 8 bases align to TRBD1. The CDR3 has 15 residues. The V and J ends lost 3 bases and 6 bases, in that order; junction bases with no gene match: 7. Germline-derived CDR1 and CDR2 are MNHNS and SASEGT. The CDR3 loop is CASSESTGEGQPQHF. Here the CDR3 DNA reads TGTGCCAGCAGTGAGTCGACAGGGGAGGGTCAGCCCCAGCATTTT.